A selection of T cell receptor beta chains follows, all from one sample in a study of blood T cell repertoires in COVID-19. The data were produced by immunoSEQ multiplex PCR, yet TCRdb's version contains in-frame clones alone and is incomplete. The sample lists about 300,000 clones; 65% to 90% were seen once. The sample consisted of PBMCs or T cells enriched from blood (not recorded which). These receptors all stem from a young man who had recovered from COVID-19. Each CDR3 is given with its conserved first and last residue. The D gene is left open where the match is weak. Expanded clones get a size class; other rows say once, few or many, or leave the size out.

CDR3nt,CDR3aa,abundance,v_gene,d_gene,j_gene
TGTGCCAGCAGCCTAGGTGCACTAGCGGGGGGTTATGGCACAGATACGCAGTATTTT,CASSLGALAGGYGTDTQYF,.,TRBV7-2,TRBD2,TRBJ2-3
TGTGCCATCAGTGAGCCGGGGACAGGGCTGATCTCCTACAATGAGCAGTTCTTC,CAISEPGTGLISYNEQFF,.,TRBV10-3,TRBD1,TRBJ2-1
TGTGCCACCAGTAACCCTCGGGGTCCATCGCTTCCCGGGGCCAACGTCCTGACTTTC,CATSNPRGPSLPGANVLTF,.,TRBV24-1,.,TRBJ2-6
TGCGCCAGCAGCCGGGACAGGGTCCCTGGCTACACCTTC,CASSRDRVPGYTF,.,TRBV10-2,TRBD1,TRBJ1-2
TGTGCCAGCAGCCCCCAACCAGGGCAGGGTACAGATACGCAGTATTTT,CASSPQPGQGTDTQYF,.,TRBV3-1/TRBV3-2,.,TRBJ2-3
TGTGCCAGCAGTGGACTAGCGGGAGAGGGCGAGCAGTACTTC,CASSGLAGEGEQYF,.,TRBV27,TRBD2,TRBJ2-7
TGCAGCCCGTCGGGTTTGTACGGCACAGATACGCAGTATTTT,CSPSGLYGTDTQYF,.,TRBV29-1,.,TRBJ2-3
TGTGCCAGCAGCCCGGACAGGGGTTCCTACAATGAGCAGTTCTTC,CASSPDRGSYNEQFF,.,TRBV7-8,TRBD1,TRBJ2-1
TGTGCCAGCAGCTTAGAGGCGGTAGGGGCCAATGAGCAGTTCTTC,CASSLEAVGANEQFF,.,TRBV11-3,.,TRBJ2-1
TGTGCCACCAGTGATTCGGGACTCCCATCCGCAGATACGCAGTATTTT,CATSDSGLPSADTQYF,.,TRBV24-1,.,TRBJ2-3
TGTGCCAGCAGCCGGGACAGGGGGCTCGATGAGCAGTTCTTC,CASSRDRGLDEQFF,.,TRBV11-3,TRBD1,TRBJ2-1
TGTGCCAGTGGGGGGACAGGGGGAAACAATGAGCAGTTCTTC,CASGGTGGNNEQFF,.,TRBV11-3,TRBD1,TRBJ2-1
TGCAGCGTTGAGGCCGACAGGAACAGAAACACCATATATTTT,CSVEADRNRNTIYF,.,TRBV29-1,.,TRBJ1-3
TGTGCCAGCAGTTGGAAAGCGTATAGCAATCAGCCCCAGCATTTT,CASSWKAYSNQPQHF,once,TRBV27,.,TRBJ1-5
TGTGCCACCAGTGATTTGAGACAGTCGGATACGCAGTATTTT,CATSDLRQSDTQYF,few,TRBV24-1,.,TRBJ2-3
TGTGCCAGCAGCTCCTCCGGGACAGGGGTCCATGAGCAGTTCTTC,CASSSSGTGVHEQFF,.,TRBV6-5,TRBD1,TRBJ2-1
TGCGCCAGCAGCCAAGAAGGCGCAGGGCTTCGCAATCAGCCCCAGCATTTT,CASSQEGAGLRNQPQHF,.,TRBV4-1,.,TRBJ1-5
TGTGCCAGCAGCCAAGCGGGGAGCGAGACCCAGTACTTC,CASSQAGSETQYF,.,TRBV4-2,.,TRBJ2-5
TGTGCCAGCAGCTTCTCGTATTCTAGCGGGCCTAACACCGGGGAGCTGTTTTTT,CASSFSYSSGPNTGELFF,.,TRBV9,TRBD2,TRBJ2-2
TGTGCCAGCAGCTCCAGGGGCCCCAGGAACTCTGGAAACACCATATATTTT,CASSSRGPRNSGNTIYF,.,TRBV7-8,.,TRBJ1-3
TGTGCCAGCAGTTACAGAACAGGGAACAATCAGCCCCAGCATTTT,CASSYRTGNNQPQHF,.,TRBV6-5,.,TRBJ1-5
TGTGCCAGTAGTATAACAGGGTCAGGGGCCAACGTCCTGACTTTC,CASSITGSGANVLTF,.,TRBV19,.,TRBJ2-6
TGCAGCGTTTTGACTGCCTACGAGCAGTACTTC,CSVLTAYEQYF,.,TRBV29-1,.,TRBJ2-7
TGTGCCAGCAGTGATGGCCCAGGATACTATGGCTACACCTTC,CASSDGPGYYGYTF,.,TRBV25-1,.,TRBJ1-2
TGTGCCAGCAGCCCTAGGGAGGGGGGGAACACTGAAGCTTTCTTT,CASSPREGGNTEAFF,.,TRBV7-9,.,TRBJ1-1
TGCGCCAGCAGCTTGACGGGGTCAACCTACGAGACCCAGTACTTC,CASSLTGSTYETQYF,once,TRBV5-1,.,TRBJ2-5
TGTGCCAGCAGCGTTGACTCCGGGATCTACAATGAGCAGTTCTTC,CASSVDSGIYNEQFF,.,TRBV9,.,TRBJ2-1
TGTGCCAGCAGTGGACAAGCCTACAATGAGCAGTTCTTC,CASSGQAYNEQFF,.,TRBV12-3/TRBV12-4,.,TRBJ2-1
TGTGCCAGCAGCTTGGGGCCAGAGACCCAGTACTTC,CASSLGPETQYF,.,TRBV5-6,.,TRBJ2-5
TGTGCCAGCAGTTCAGGACAGGGCGGAAAGAGAGATACGCAGTATTTT,CASSSGQGGKRDTQYF,.,TRBV28,TRBD1,TRBJ2-3
TGTGCCAGCAGCTTAGAGGGACAATTCCCTGGAAACACCATATATTTT,CASSLEGQFPGNTIYF,.,TRBV11-2,.,TRBJ1-3
TGCGCCAGCAGCGGAGCCAGCACAGATACGCAGTATTTT,CASSGASTDTQYF,.,TRBV5-1,.,TRBJ2-3
TGTGCCAGTAGAACAGGACTAGCGGAGCAGTTCTTC,CASRTGLAEQFF,.,TRBV19,TRBD2,TRBJ2-1
TGCGCCAGCAGCCGTGGCAGACAGGCCCCGTCCTACAATGAGCAGTTCTTC,CASSRGRQAPSYNEQFF,.,TRBV5-1,.,TRBJ2-1
TGTGCCACCTCCCTGGGGCGCGTGTCGGATACGCAGTATTTT,CATSLGRVSDTQYF,.,TRBV27,.,TRBJ2-3
TGTGCCAGCAGTTCCCGGACAGGCTTGCTCGCCCAGTACTTC,CASSSRTGLLAQYF,.,TRBV28,TRBD1,TRBJ2-5
TGTGCCAGCGGGGACAATCCCTACAACGAGCAGTACTTC,CASGDNPYNEQYF,.,TRBV28,.,TRBJ2-7